The 10 T cell receptor beta chains reported below all come from one sample, sequenced in a study of T-cell reconstitution after alpha-beta-depleted transplantation in children. Unique molecular identifiers tagged the TCRbeta library. TCRdb called the PCR reads again in MiXCR, with one record for every CDR3 protein. The data hold about a million distinct CDR3 sequences, with roughly 29% observed a single time. Sequenced here: PBMCs, mostly from graft donor cells, sampled 360 days after TCRalphabeta/CD19-depleted stem cell transplant. Source of these receptors: a boy in the first two years of life who had a stem cell transplant for SCID, so the T cells may come from the graft donor.

This clonotype has only a few counts. The chain combines TRBV27 with TRBJ2-4; no firm D call. This CDR3 region has 13 residues. Germline loops: CDR1 MNHEY, CDR2 SMNVEV (reference sequence). The V gene lost 0 bases and the J gene lost 3 bases, with 3 bases spanning the gap. The CDR3 loop reads CASSLSGKNIQYF. In DNA form, the CDR3 reads TGTGCCAGCAGTTTATCGGGCAAAAACATTCAGTACTTC.

The chain links TRBV4-2 to TRBJ2-5; 9 bases are shared with TRBD1. After removal of 0 bases from V and 4 bases from J, the junction contained 6 bases not matched to a gene. Per the germline V gene, CDR1 is LGHNA and CDR2 is YNFKEQ. This CDR3 is 16 amino acids long. The CDR3 bases are TGTGCCAGCAGCCAAGAAGGGACAGGGAAAAGAGAGACCCAGTACTTC. As protein: CASSQEGTGKRETQYF.

This clonotype was observed once. The genes are TRBV25-1 and TRBJ2-2; perhaps TRBD1 as D (7 bases). Trimming took 6 bases from V and 6 from J, leaving 20 bases between them. Germline loops: CDR1 MGHDK, CDR2 SYGVNS. The CDR3 runs to 16 residues. The CDR3, as DNA: TGTGCCAGCAGGTCCCCCGGGGGCAGGGGGGCCGGGGAGCTGTTTTTT. Translation: CASRSPGGRGAGELFF. Full variable domain (missing parts from reference TRBV25-1 and TRBJ2-2): EADIYQTPRYLVIGTGKKITLECSQTMGHDKMYWYQQDPGMELHLIHYSYGVNSTEKGDLSSESTVSRIRTEHFPLTLESARPSHTSQYLCASRSPGGRGAGELFFGEGSRLTVL.

The rearrangement uses TRBV5-1 and TRBJ2-7, with 7 nucleotides matching TRBD1. The CDR3 length is 14 residues. Per germline, CDR1 SGHRS and CDR2 YFSETQ. V dropped 3 bases and J dropped 2; count of bases not matched to a gene: 5. The CDR3 sequence is CASSSRQGTYEQYF. In DNA form, the CDR3 reads TGCGCCAGCAGCTCCAGACAGGGAACCTACGAGCAGTACTTC.

The chain couples TRBV5-1 to TRBJ1-6; weak D call: TRBD1 (6 bases). The V end was cut by 0 bases, the J end by 10 bases, with 14 bases between. The germline V gene encodes CDR1 SGHRS and CDR2 YFSETQ. The CDR3 covers 15 residues. This chain's CDR3 is CASSLAAQGGSPLHF. Here the CDR3 DNA reads TGCGCCAGCAGCTTGGCCGCACAGGGTGGGTCACCCCTCCACTTT.

This clonotype was detected a few times. The chain couples TRBV2 to TRBJ2-5; D assignment may be TRBD1 or TRBD2 (6 bases each). This CDR3 comprises 15 residues. Germline assignment: CDR1 SNHLY and CDR2 FYNNEI. The V and J ends lost 4 bases and 1 base respectively, with 13 bases between them. In DNA form, the CDR3 reads TGTGCCAGCAGTGCCCGGGGGCGCCTCCAAGAGACCCAGTACTTC. It specifies CASSARGRLQETQYF.

This sequence joins TRBV4-1 and TRBJ2-5; TRBD2 might be the D (5 bases). There are 15 residues in the CDR3. V lost 0 bases and J lost 4, with 12 bases in between. Germline loops: CDR1 MGHRA, CDR2 YSYEKL. The CDR3 reads CASSQERPSGETQYF. CDR3 DNA: TGCGCCAGCAGCCAAGAGCGACCGAGCGGAGAGACCCAGTACTTC.

The gene calls are TRBV11-1 and TRBJ2-7; 8 bases map to TRBD1. Trimming removed 6 bases from V and 3 bases from J; junction bases left unmatched: 7. The CDR3 is made up of 14 amino acids. Germline lookup yields CDR1 SGHAT and CDR2 FQDESV (reference sequence). CDR3 in DNA: TGTGCCAGCAGTTACGGGACAGGATTCTACGAGCAGTACTTC. This sequence encodes CASSYGTGFYEQYF.

This clonotype was detected a few times. The CDR3 nucleotides read TGTGCCAGCAGCCCTGTGGGGGGGAGCTCCTACGAGCAGTACTTC. It encodes CASSPVGGSSYEQYF. The chain carries TRBV4-2 and TRBJ2-7; 7 positions agree with TRBD2. The CDR3 consists of 15 residues. Per germline, CDR1 LGHNA and CDR2 YNFKEQ. Germline trimming cut 4 bases from V and 0 bases from J; bases unmatched to any gene: 6.

The chain is built from TRBV19 and TRBJ1-2; 8 bases are shared with TRBD1. Germline lookup yields CDR1 LNHDA and CDR2 SQIVND (reference sequence). Germline trimming cut 1 base from V and 4 bases from J; bases unmatched to any gene: 5. This CDR3 is built from 15 residues. The CDR3 coding sequence is TGTGCCAGTAGTATAGCGGACAGGGCGTCCTATGGCTACACCTTC. It yields the protein CASSIADRASYGYTF.